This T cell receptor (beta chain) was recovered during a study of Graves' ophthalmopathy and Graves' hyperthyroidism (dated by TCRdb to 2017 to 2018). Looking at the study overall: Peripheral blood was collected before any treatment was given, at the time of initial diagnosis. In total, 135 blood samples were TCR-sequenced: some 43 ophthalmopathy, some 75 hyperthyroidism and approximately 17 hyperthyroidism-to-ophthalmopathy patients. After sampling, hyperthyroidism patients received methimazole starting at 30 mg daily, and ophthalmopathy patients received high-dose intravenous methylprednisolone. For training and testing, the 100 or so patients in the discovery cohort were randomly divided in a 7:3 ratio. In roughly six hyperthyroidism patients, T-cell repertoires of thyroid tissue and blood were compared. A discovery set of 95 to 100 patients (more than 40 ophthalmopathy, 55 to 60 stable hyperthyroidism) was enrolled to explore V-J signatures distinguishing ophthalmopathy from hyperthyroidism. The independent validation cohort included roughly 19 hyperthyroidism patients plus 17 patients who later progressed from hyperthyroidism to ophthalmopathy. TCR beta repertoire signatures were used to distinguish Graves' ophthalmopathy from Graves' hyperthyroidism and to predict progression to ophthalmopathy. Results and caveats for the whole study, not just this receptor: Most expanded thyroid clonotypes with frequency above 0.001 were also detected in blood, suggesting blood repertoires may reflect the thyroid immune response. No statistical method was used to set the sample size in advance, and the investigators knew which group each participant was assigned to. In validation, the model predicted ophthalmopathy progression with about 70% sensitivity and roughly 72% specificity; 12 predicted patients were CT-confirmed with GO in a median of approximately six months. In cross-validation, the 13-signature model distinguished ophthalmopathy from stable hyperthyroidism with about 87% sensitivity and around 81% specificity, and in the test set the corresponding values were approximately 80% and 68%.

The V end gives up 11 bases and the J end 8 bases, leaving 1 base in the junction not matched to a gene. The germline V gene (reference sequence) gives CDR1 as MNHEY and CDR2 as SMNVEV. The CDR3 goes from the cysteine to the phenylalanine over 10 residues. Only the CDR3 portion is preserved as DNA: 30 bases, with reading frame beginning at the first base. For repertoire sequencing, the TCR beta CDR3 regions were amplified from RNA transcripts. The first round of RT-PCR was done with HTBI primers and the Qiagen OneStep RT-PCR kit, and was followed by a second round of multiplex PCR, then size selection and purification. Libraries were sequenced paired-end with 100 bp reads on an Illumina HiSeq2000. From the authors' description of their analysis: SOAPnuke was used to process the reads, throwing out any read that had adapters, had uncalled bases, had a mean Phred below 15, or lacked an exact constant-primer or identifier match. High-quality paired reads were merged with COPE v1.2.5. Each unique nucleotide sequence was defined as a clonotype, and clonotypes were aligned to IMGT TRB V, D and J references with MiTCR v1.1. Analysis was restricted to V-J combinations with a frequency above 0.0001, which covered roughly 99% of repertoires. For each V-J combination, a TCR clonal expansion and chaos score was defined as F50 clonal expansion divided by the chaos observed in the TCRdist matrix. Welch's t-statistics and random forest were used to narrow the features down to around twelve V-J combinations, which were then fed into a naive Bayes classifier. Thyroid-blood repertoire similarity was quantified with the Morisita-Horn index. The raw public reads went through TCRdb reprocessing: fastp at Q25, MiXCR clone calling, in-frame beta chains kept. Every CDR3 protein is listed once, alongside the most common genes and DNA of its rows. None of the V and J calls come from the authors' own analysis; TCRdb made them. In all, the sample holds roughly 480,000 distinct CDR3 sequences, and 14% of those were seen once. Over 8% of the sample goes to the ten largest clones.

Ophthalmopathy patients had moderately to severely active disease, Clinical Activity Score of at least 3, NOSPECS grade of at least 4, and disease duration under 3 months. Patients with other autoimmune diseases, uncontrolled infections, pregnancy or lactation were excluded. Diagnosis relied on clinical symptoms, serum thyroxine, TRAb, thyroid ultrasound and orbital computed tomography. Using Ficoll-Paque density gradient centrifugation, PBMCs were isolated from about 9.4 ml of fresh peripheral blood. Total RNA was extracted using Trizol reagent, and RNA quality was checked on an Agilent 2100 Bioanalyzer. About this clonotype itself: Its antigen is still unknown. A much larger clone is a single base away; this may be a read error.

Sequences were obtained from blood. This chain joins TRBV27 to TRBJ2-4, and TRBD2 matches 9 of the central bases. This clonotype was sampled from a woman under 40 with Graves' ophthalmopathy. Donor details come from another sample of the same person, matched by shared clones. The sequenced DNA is TGTGCCTGCGGGGGGGACATTCAGTACTTC. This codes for CACGGDIQYF.